The text below deals with one TCR beta chain. The CDR3 has 14 amino acids. The V end lost 8 bases, the J end lost 12 bases, and 23 bases lay between the germline ends. Germline values: CDR1 MNHEY, CDR2 SVGAGI. The sample comes from a study of blood T cell repertoires in COVID-19. Study as a whole: The United States, Italy and Spain supplied acute and convalescent COVID-19 samples. PBMCs, B-cell-depleted T cells, or T cells provided the cDNA or gDNA that made up the material.

Under the authors' procedure: Amplification of reference gene primers provided the estimated nucleated cell counts. TCRdb's table, derived via immunoSEQ multiplex PCR, lists solely in-frame clones and lacks some. For V, J and clone size, that table is used; D and trimming come from the DNA. The data contain some 150,000 clones, around nine tenths of them singletons. This TCR was recovered from a man in his 60s with active or convalescent COVID-19. Sequenced material: peripheral blood. The rearrangement joins TRBV6-5 to TRBJ2-1; weak D call: TRBD2 (6 bases). This CDR3 is CASRGADYNEWQFF. The CDR3 DNA sequence: TGTGCCAGCCGCGGGGCAGATTACAATGAGTGGCAGTTCTTC.